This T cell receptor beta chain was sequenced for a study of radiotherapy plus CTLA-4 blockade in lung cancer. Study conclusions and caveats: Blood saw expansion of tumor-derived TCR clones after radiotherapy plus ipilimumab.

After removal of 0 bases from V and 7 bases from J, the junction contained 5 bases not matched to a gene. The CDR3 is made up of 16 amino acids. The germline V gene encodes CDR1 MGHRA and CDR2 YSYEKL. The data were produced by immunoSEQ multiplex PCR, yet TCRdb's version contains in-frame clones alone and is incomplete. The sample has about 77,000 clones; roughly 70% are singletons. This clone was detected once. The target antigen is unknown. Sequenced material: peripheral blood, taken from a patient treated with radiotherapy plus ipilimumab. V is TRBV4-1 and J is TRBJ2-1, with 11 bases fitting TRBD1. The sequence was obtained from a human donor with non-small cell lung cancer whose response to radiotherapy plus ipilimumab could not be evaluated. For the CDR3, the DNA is TGCGCCAGCAGCCAAGACTTAGGACAGGGGGCGAATGAGCAGTTCTTC. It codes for CASSQDLGQGANEQFF.